This TCR beta chain was sequenced during a study of T cells in Graves' hyperthyroidism and ophthalmopathy. Of note for this clonotype: Its antigen is not identified.

Diagnoses were made from clinical symptoms, serum measures (thyroxine and TRAb), thyroid ultrasound and orbital computed tomography. General study points: Blood samples included most of the expanded thyroid clonotypes exceeding 0.001.

Amplification of TCR beta CDR3 regions used RNA as the template. HTBI primers were the set used in a first-round RT-PCR of the TCR CDR3. TCRdb re-called the multiplex PCR reads through MiXCR, storing one row per CDR3 protein. The table shows around 99,000 distinct CDR3 sequences, with 15% to 20% occurring only once. This CDR3 is built from 15 residues. Trimming removed 3 bases from V and 8 bases from J; junction bases left unmatched: 7. CDR1 DFQATT and CDR2 SNEGSKA come from the germline V gene (reference sequence). The chain uses TRBV20-1 and TRBJ2-1; 13 bases map to TRBD2. Source material: blood. The receptor was isolated from a woman aged 50 to 60 with Graves' hyperthyroidism. The CDR3 reads CSARTLAGGPDEQFF. Here the CDR3 DNA reads TGCAGTGCTAGGACACTAGCGGGAGGGCCCGATGAGCAGTTCTTC.